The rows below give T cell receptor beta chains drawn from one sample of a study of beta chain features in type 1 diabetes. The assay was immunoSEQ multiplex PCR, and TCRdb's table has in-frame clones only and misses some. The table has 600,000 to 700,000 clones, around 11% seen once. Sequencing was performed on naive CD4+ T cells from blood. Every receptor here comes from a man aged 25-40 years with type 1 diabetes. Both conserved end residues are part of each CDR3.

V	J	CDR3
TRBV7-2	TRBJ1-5	CASSSQGNNQPQHF
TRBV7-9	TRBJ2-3	CASHPSAGEGTQYF
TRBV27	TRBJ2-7	CASQPRQESYEQYF
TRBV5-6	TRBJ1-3	CASTRGLSGNTIYF
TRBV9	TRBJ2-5	CASSASPQETQYF
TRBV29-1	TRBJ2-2	CSVLGQGSTGELFF
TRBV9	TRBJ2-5	CASSVQGDETQYF
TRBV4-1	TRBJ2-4	CASSQDYRVNIQYF
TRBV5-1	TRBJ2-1	CASGSGTGYNEQFF
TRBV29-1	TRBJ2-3	CSVRAGGPDTQYF
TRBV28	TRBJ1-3	CASSFWAVGNTIYF
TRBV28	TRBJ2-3	CASKTADTQYF
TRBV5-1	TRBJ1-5	CASSLAGAGNQPQHF
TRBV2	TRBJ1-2	CASSVTGGRQVDYGYTF
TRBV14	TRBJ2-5	CASSQGRPETQYF
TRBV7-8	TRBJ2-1	CASTYGWAVNNEQFF
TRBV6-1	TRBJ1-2	CASRTGTAYGYTF
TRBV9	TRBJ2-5	CASSVADQETQYF
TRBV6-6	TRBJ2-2	CASNDRGMAGELFF
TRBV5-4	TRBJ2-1	CASSPTATDYNEQFF
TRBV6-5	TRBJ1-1	CASKKGGGNTEAFF
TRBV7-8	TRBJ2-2	CASSPLVVPHTGELFF
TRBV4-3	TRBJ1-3	CASSQDNLLNTIYF
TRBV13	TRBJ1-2	CASSPDREDYGYTF
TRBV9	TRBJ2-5	CASSDPGTSGGGETQYF
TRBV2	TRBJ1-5	CASSFGVHQPQHF
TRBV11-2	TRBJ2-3	CASSFGQGLSDTQYF
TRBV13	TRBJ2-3	CASSLGQGRDTQYF
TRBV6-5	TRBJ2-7	CASSRRTGYEQYF
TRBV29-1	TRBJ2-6	CSVVGTAGANVLTF